These 21 T cell receptor beta chains came from one sample sequenced in a study of human T cells and chemical hapten exposure (dated by TCRdb to about 2021). This specimen's time point label, per the study, means: pre-sensitization, week 0. The sample's treatment or condition, from its label and the paper: therapeutic diphenylcyclopropenone sensitization with weekly scalp DPC. Library preparation used RACE. TCRdb shows the sequencer as NextSeq 500. The public reads were quality trimmed at Q25 with fastp and then assembled into clones with MiXCR by TCRdb, keeping productive beta chains. For every CDR3 protein sequence, its rows merge into one entry that carries the most common genes and DNA. Across this sample there are about 87,000 distinct CDR3 sequences, with around 10% seen only once. The ten largest clones take up about 3.5% of the sample. Specimen: whole blood, collected in connection with sensitization to the hapten diphenylcyclopropenone (DPC). The origin of the receptors is a woman aged 40 to 50 with alopecia areata. Some clones in this sample may be carry-over from other donors' samples.

This clonotype showed up just a few times. The CDR3 region has the DNA TGTGCCAGCAGCTTTTGGCGGATAGAACTGAACACTGAAGCTTTCTTT. Encoded protein: CASSFWRIELNTEAFF. The genes are TRBV7-2 and TRBJ1-1; no reliable D call. The CDR3 length is 16 residues. V lost 3 bases to trimming and J lost 0 bases, with 14 bases between them. The germline gives CDR1 SGHTA, CDR2 FQGNSA.

This clonotype came up a few times. The rearrangement links TRBV29-1 to TRBJ2-1; weak D call: TRBD1 (5 bases). The CDR3 runs 15 residues. The germline V and J ends were trimmed by 1 base and 7 bases, with 17 bases remaining between them. The germline V gene encodes CDR1 SQVTM and CDR2 ANQGSEA. This CDR3 is CSVEGRQSTTNEQFF. CDR3 bases: TGCAGCGTTGAAGGTAGACAGAGCACAACAAATGAGCAGTTCTTC.

At least ten counts were recorded for this clonotype. V usage is TRBV3-1 and J usage is TRBJ1-6; no reliable D call. Trimming took 1 base from V and 15 from J, leaving 16 bases between them. Per the germline V gene, CDR1 is LGHDT and CDR2 is YNNKEL (reference sequence). The CDR3 runs to 14 residues. CDR3 in DNA: TGTGCCAGCAGCCAAGGATTCCCCGTCGCGGGCCTCCACTTT. Its translation is CASSQGFPVAGLHF. Full variable domain (outside the CDR3, taken from reference TRBV3-1 and TRBJ1-6): DTAVSQTPKYLVTQMGNDKSIKCEQNLGHDTMYWYKQDSKKFLKIMFSYNNKELIINETVPNRFSPKSPDKAHLNLHINSLELGDSAVYFCASSQGFPVAGLHFGNGTRLTVT.

This clonotype was counted between two and nine times. The chain links TRBV19 to TRBJ2-2; D possibly corresponds to TRBD2 (5 bases). This CDR3 is built from 14 residues. Trimming pared 3 bases from V and 5 bases from J, leaving 10 bases between. Germline CDR1 reads LNHDA; CDR2 reads SQIVND (reference sequence). CDR3 bases: TGTGCCAGTAGTATTGACTCGGGGACCGGGGAGCTGTTTTTT. Encoded protein: CASSIDSGTGELFF. Full variable domain (rest looked up from reference TRBV19 and TRBJ2-2): DGGITQSPKYLFRKEGQNVTLSCEQNLNHDAMYWYRQDPGQGLRLIYYSQIVNDFQKGDIAEGYSVSREKKESFPLTVTSAQKNPTAFYLCASSIDSGTGELFFGEGSRLTVL.

The table lists this clonotype with a few counts. The rearrangement uses TRBV6-2 or TRBV6-3 and TRBJ1-5; D perhaps matches TRBD1 (6 bases). The CDR3 has 17 residues. V was trimmed by 0 bases and J by 2 bases, leaving 14 bases between them. Germline lookup yields CDR1 MNHEY and CDR2 SVGEGT. The CDR3 nucleotides read TGTGCCAGCAGTTACTCTTTCGGACAGCCTGGCAATCAGCCCCAGCATTTT. This gives the protein CASSYSFGQPGNQPQHF.

This clonotype was recorded at least ten times. CDR3 region: CASSPLDTGELFF. The CDR3 nucleotides are TGTGCCAGCAGCCCTTTGGACACCGGGGAGCTGTTTTTT. The chain recombines TRBV6-2 or TRBV6-3 with TRBJ2-2; D unclear. Per germline, CDR1 MNHEY and CDR2 SVGEGT. This CDR3 spans 13 amino acids. The germline V and J ends were trimmed by 6 bases and 3 bases, with 8 bases remaining between them.

About this clonotype: A much bigger clone sits one base away, suggesting this may be a read error. The rearrangement links TRBV12-3 or TRBV12-4 to TRBJ2-1, with 11 bases identical to TRBD2. Trimming took 3 bases from V and 8 from J; bases not matched to a gene: 18. The CDR3 has 19 residues. The CDR3 here is CASSFPSFQLAGGGYEQFF. The CDR3 nucleotides read TGTGCCAGCAGTTTTCCCTCTTTCCAGCTAGCGGGGGGAGGTTATGAGCAGTTCTTC.

This chain uses TRBV27 with TRBJ1-5; 7 nucleotides match TRBD1. The germline gives CDR1 MNHEY, CDR2 SMNVEV (reference sequence). The trim removed 2 bases at V and 1 base at J, leaving 11 bases unmatched. The length of the CDR3 is 18 residues. Written as DNA, the CDR3 is TGTGCCAGCAGTTTAACCCTCGGACAGGCGAAGAGCAATCAGCCCCAGCATTTT. This translates into CASSLTLGQAKSNQPQHF.

This clonotype was seen repeatedly, ten times or more. The chain uses TRBV7-7 and TRBJ2-2, with unresolved D. The germline V gene has CDR1 SSHAT and CDR2 FNYEAQ (reference sequence). The ends were cut back, 8 bases at V and 0 bases at J, with 10 bases in the middle. The CDR3 is made up of 14 amino acids. The CDR3 region is CASGTITNTGELFF. Written as DNA, the CDR3 is TGTGCCAGCGGAACCATCACGAACACCGGGGAGCTGTTTTTT.

The genes are TRBV10-2 and TRBJ1-1; 7 bases map to TRBD1. The CDR3 totals 13 residues. Trimming took 9 bases from V and 1 from J; bases not matched to a gene: 5. Germline lookup yields CDR1 WSHSY and CDR2 SAAADI. The CDR3 nucleotides read TGCGCCAGTACGGGACAGACGAACACTGAAGCTTTCTTT. This codes for CASTGQTNTEAFF.

This clonotype was counted ten times or more. This CDR3 reads CASSPPSVPATQYF. As DNA, the CDR3 is TGTGCCAGCTCACCACCGTCAGTCCCAGCTACGCAGTATTTT. The chain couples TRBV18 to TRBJ2-3; no clear D gene. CDR3 size: 14 residues. Germline V gene data show CDR1 as KGHSH and CDR2 as LQKENI. With 0 bases removed from V and 8 bases from J, the gap between germline ends came to 12 bases.

This clonotype was seen repeatedly, ten times or more. V gene TRBV4-1 combines with J gene TRBJ2-2, with 13 bases identical to TRBD2. Trimming cost V 0 bases and J 5 bases; bases outside gene matches: 12. CDR1 is MGHRA and CDR2 is YSYEKL in the germline V gene. The CDR3 loop spans 20 amino acids. The CDR3 protein is CASSQDRLGTSGVPTGELFF. As DNA, the CDR3 is TGCGCCAGCAGCCAAGATCGATTAGGGACTAGCGGGGTCCCAACCGGGGAGCTGTTTTTT.

This clonotype was recorded at least ten times. The CDR3 here is CASSLWEIRGIHGYTF. Written as DNA, the CDR3 is TGTGCCAGCAGTTTATGGGAGATCCGGGGGATCCATGGCTACACCTTC. The chain links TRBV28 to TRBJ1-2; possibly TRBD1 for D (5 bases). V was pared by 0 bases and J by 6 bases, with 17 bases between. CDR1 MDHEN and CDR2 SYDVKM come from the germline V gene. The length of the CDR3 is 16 residues.

In its sample, this clonotype was seen a few times. The chain employs TRBV6-1 and TRBJ1-3; possibly TRBD1 for D (6 bases). V was shortened by 8 bases and J by 0 bases, with 14 bases between the two germline ends. This CDR3 has 15 amino acids. Germline assignment: CDR1 MNHNS and CDR2 SASEGT. In nucleotides, the CDR3 is TGTGCCAGCTCCGAAGGGGGGTTCTCTGGAAACACCATATATTTT. Translation gives CASSEGGFSGNTIYF.

At least ten counts were recorded for this clonotype. The CDR3 is CASSTAFGTEAFF. The CDR3 coding sequence is TGTGCCAGCAGTACCGCATTCGGAACTGAAGCTTTCTTT. The V call is TRBV12-3 or TRBV12-4, the J call TRBJ1-1; D is uncertain. The germline V and J ends were trimmed by 5 bases and 5 bases, with 12 bases remaining between them. The CDR3 contains 13 residues.

This clonotype was seen ten or more times. The chain employs TRBV29-1 and TRBJ2-3; 7 bases line up with TRBD2. The trim removed 4 bases at V and 1 base at J, leaving 2 bases unmatched. From germline, CDR1 is SQVTM and CDR2 ANQGSEA. The CDR3 loop spans 13 amino acids. In nucleotides, the CDR3 is TGCAGCGTTGGTGGGGGGGGCACAGATACGCAGTATTTT. This sequence encodes CSVGGGGTDTQYF.

The chain joins TRBV7-2 to TRBJ2-7; D might be TRBD1 (6 bases). The CDR3 loop spans 14 amino acids. The V end was cut by 5 bases, the J end by 3 bases, with 14 bases between. CDR1 is SGHTA, CDR2 FQGNSA, per germline. The CDR3 reads CASSSWDTSYEQYF. The CDR3 coding sequence is TGTGCCAGCAGCAGTTGGGACACGAGCTACGAGCAGTACTTC.

The chain links TRBV29-1 to TRBJ1-6, with D uncertain. With 5 bases removed from V and 7 bases from J, the gap between germline ends came to 9 bases. Germline loops: CDR1 SQVTM, CDR2 ANQGSEA. This CDR3 has 12 amino acids. CDR3 DNA: TGCAGCGTTATGGTAGGGAATTCACCCCTCCACTTT. Amino acid sequence: CSVMVGNSPLHF.

The V gene is TRBV5-6, the J gene TRBJ2-1, with a possible D match to TRBD1 (6 bases). Trimming removed 0 bases from V and 6 bases from J, with 7 bases in between. Germline V CDR1 and CDR2: SGHDT, YYEEEE. CDR3 size: 13 residues. In DNA, the CDR3 is TGTGCCAGCAGCTTGGGCAGGGGCAATGAGCAGTTCTTC. Translated: CASSLGRGNEQFF.

This clonotype was seen repeatedly, ten times or more. This sequence joins TRBV6-2 or TRBV6-3 and TRBJ2-2; 7 bases line up with TRBD1. The V gene's germline CDR1 is MNHEY and CDR2 SVGEGT. The V segment lost 5 bases and the J segment 6 bases; nucleotides outside the gene matches: 3. The CDR3 totals 13 residues. The CDR3 loop is CASSPQGAGELFF. The CDR3 coding sequence is TGTGCCAGCAGTCCTCAGGGGGCCGGGGAGCTGTTTTTT.

This chain links TRBV29-1 with TRBJ2-3, with TRBD2 matching over 7 bases. Trimming took 1 base from V and 2 from J; bases not matched to a gene: 6. The CDR3 is made up of 15 amino acids. CDR1 and CDR2 (germline): SQVTM, ANQGSEA. The DNA for the CDR3 is TGCAGCGTTGAAGGTCCTAGCGGATCCACAGATACGCAGTATTTT. The encoded protein is CSVEGPSGSTDTQYF.